This T cell receptor (beta chain) was profiled in a study of circulating and synovial CD4+ cells in juvenile arthritis. Findings and limits, study-wide: These blood cells shared more CDR3 sequences with synovium than bulk blood. Vbeta family usage analysis did not detect the pathogenic-like versus bulk difference. CPL and bulk CD4 samples differed at least tenfold in T cell genomes.

Donors were patients with active juvenile idiopathic arthritis. Profiled with immunoSEQ multiplex PCR; TCRdb holds only in-frame clones, not every one. The repertoire holds some 3,300 clones, with 84% as singletons. The J segment lost 8 bases and the V segment lost 5 bases, leaving 9 bases of the junction unmatched. This CDR3 has 13 amino acids. Germline lookup yields CDR1 SGHNT and CDR2 YYREEE (reference sequence). Notes on this clone: Its antigen is still unknown.

The origin of this receptor is a human donor with juvenile idiopathic arthritis. The sequenced sample was CD4+ T cells from synovial fluid. The chain is built from TRBV5-4 and TRBJ1-2; 7 positions match TRBD1. This chain's CDR3 is CASRANQGGGYTF. The CDR3 nucleotides read TGTGCCAGCAGGGCAAATCAGGGGGGCGGCTACACCTTC.